This TCR beta chain was sequenced during a study of identical twins (dated by TCRdb to about 2016). In the study overall: To test whether fetal clonotypes persist, the study used deep sequencing on TCR alpha and beta repertoires from monozygotic twins, unrelated adults of various ages, and cord blood. Replicate twin experiments were performed at different times using different library preparation protocols to rule out contamination.

Library construction relied on 5' RACE. The sequencer listed for this sample is Illumina HiSeq 2000. A universal primer binding site was introduced by template switching, and a unique molecular identifier was present in the final cDNA, enabling accurate counting of TCR cDNA molecules. Specific primers in the conserved constant-segment region were used to synthesize first-strand cDNA for TCR alpha and beta chains. To control for contamination, every cDNA library carried two barcodes: a SMART-Mk sample barcode plus Illumina barcodes. Two successive PCR steps introduced TruSeq adapter sequences along with Illumina sample barcodes. TCR alpha and beta cDNA libraries were sequenced on the Illumina HiSeq platform with custom primers. From the authors' description of their analysis: Unique molecular identifiers were extracted from raw reads with MiGEC, and CDR3 positions were determined with MiXCR. For each individual, recombination models were inferred using an EM algorithm with the repgenHMM and IGoR tools. Shared clonotype analysis was performed with the tcR package in R, normalizing sharing by the product of cloneset sizes. Out-of-frame nonproductive sequences were analyzed to study raw recombination free of thymic and clonal selection effects. TCRdb cleaned the public reads at Q25 with fastp, built clones with MiXCR and kept in-frame beta chains. Under each unique CDR3 protein, matching rows form one entry showing the most common genes and DNA. In this record, the V and J calls reflect TCRdb's handling and not the investigators' own analysis. Within this sample are 1.5 million to 2 million distinct CDR3 sequences, with 25% to 35% of them counted one time only. The top ten clones comprise about 0.3% of the sample.

Every donor was a healthy Caucasian. Study-level results and caveats: Out-of-frame TCR alpha sequences shared between twins showed an excess of low generation-probability sequences compared with coincidental sharing between unrelated individuals. A weaker excess of twin sharing was found in beta out-of-frame sequences because the signal-to-noise ratio was lowered by fewer shared sequences. Because the same donors could not be followed over many years, the conclusions depended on cross-sectional statistical analysis. Abundant cord blood beta clonotypes had fewer insertions, young adult naive repertoires showed a similar but weaker trend, and memory repertoires showed no such trend. Zero-insertion analyses could be partly confounded by invariant T cells such as MAIT and iNKT, though diverse VJ usage argued against such confounding for most clonotypes. Out-of-frame TCR alpha sharing in monozygotic twins was systematically underestimated by recombination models, whereas sharing between unrelated individuals was in agreement with the recombination models.

A few counts support this clonotype. What antigen it recognizes has not been identified. One base away there is no much larger clone; base qualities are not given. V is trimmed back by 6 bases and J by 2 bases, and the junction contains 4 bases that no gene match accounts for. The CDR3 spans 15 residues, from the cysteine through the phenylalanine. This entry keeps only the CDR3 DNA: 45 bases, framed from base 1. For CDR1 and CDR2, the germline V gene lists SNHLY and FYNNEI. The rearrangement joined TRBV2 to TRBJ2-5; TRBD2 agrees with 12 junctional bases. Sample: cord blood. This clonotype was sampled from a newborn girl in good health. The CDR3 sequence is CASRWTSGAQETQYF. The sequenced DNA is TGTGCCAGCAGATGGACTAGCGGGGCACAAGAGACCCAGTACTTC.